This T cell receptor (beta chain) stems from a study of T cells expressing NK-cell markers. The overall study: It was sorted CD3+CD56-NKG2C+, CD3+CD56+NKG2C- and CD3+CD56+NKG2C+ T cells that provided the TCR beta repertoires. With respect to HCMV, most of the eight sequenced donors were seropositive, and one was seronegative. Overall study results and limits: Once again these clonotypes came out on top in the CD3+CD56-NKG2C+ fraction of several donors.

The authors made TCR beta cDNA libraries by 5'RACE template switching. This switching added a universal primer site and UMIs. After re-calling the 5' RACE reads, TCRdb lists one entry per CDR3 protein, DNA absent. The sample data list approximately 150,000 distinct CDR3 sequences. Remarks on this clonotype: Its specificity is unknown.

The source of this sequence is a man younger than 35 in good health. Sequenced material: blood T cells: a sorted CD56 or NKG2C T cell subset, CD4+ or CD8+ T cells, or bulk PBMC T cells (not recorded which).

CDR3 amino acids: CASRVTYTGSEQYF. The rearrangement uses TRBV13 and TRBJ2-7; TCRdb returns TRBD1, unconfirmable since there is no DNA. The CDR3 spans 14 residues. CDR1 PRHDT and CDR2 FYEKMQ come from the germline V gene (reference sequence).